The next 27 T cell receptor beta chains were all read from a single sample in a study of T cell changes during pregnancy in multiple sclerosis. The data were produced by immunoSEQ multiplex PCR, yet TCRdb's version contains in-frame clones alone and is incomplete. The repertoire holds approximately 30,000 clones, with about nine tenths as singletons. The material sequenced was CD8+ T cells from peripheral blood mononuclear cells, taken in the first trimester of pregnancy. These TCRs come from a female donor with multiple sclerosis, enrolled in a pregnancy study.

This chain uses TRBV28 with TRBJ2-3, with 15 bases identical to TRBD2. J lost 7 bases, V lost 6 bases, and 5 bases had no gene match. The CDR3 extends over 15 amino acids. The germline V gene encodes CDR1 MDHEN and CDR2 SYDVKM. Here the CDR3 DNA reads TGTGCCAGCAGCACGGGACTAGCGGGAGGTAATACGCAGTATTTT. Protein: CASSTGLAGGNTQYF.

This clone came up once. The genes are TRBV4-1 and TRBJ2-7; TRBD2 matches 8 bases. The ends lost 2 bases at V and 3 bases at J; junction bases unmatched: 6. Germline CDR1 MGHRA, CDR2 YSYEKL. This CDR3 comprises 15 residues. Here the CDR3 DNA reads TGCGCCAGCAGCCAAAGCATTAGCGGGGTCTACGAGCAGTACTTC. Its protein is CASSQSISGVYEQYF.

The chain uses TRBV6-5 and TRBJ1-1; 8 nucleotides match TRBD1. This CDR3 has 14 amino acids. V shed 7 bases, J shed 3 bases, and the junction held 7 bases outside the gene matches. Germline values: CDR1 MNHEY, CDR2 SVGAGI. The CDR3 loop is CASNPRGRDTEAFF. DNA for the CDR3: TGTGCCAGCAACCCCAGGGGGCGGGACACTGAAGCTTTCTTT.

The chain couples TRBV4-1 to TRBJ2-7; possible D gene TRBD2, 5 bases. The germline V gene has CDR1 MGHRA and CDR2 YSYEKL. The CDR3 runs to 15 residues. V lost 0 bases, J lost 5 bases, and 14 bases lay in between. The CDR3 bases are TGCGCCAGCAGCCAAGAAGGCATAGGGAGCGACGAGCAGTACTTC. Its protein is CASSQEGIGSDEQYF.

The chain couples TRBV19 to TRBJ2-7; 7 bases match TRBD1. In germline, CDR1 is LNHDA, CDR2 SQIVND (reference sequence). V gave up 10 bases and J gave up 0 bases; unmatched junction bases: 6. This CDR3 has 13 residues. The CDR3 loop reads CATSGGYSYEQYF. As DNA, the CDR3 is TGTGCCACCTCAGGGGGTTACTCCTACGAGCAGTACTTC.

The chain joins TRBV7-9 to TRBJ2-1; 10 nucleotides line up with TRBD2. Germline V gene sequence: CDR1 SEHNR, CDR2 FQNEAQ (reference sequence). Trimming removed 1 base from V and 5 bases from J; junction bases left unmatched: 5. CDR3 length: 16 amino acids. CDR3 sequence reads: CASSLVVLAGNNEQFF. DNA of the CDR3: TGTGCCAGCAGCTTAGTAGTACTAGCGGGGAACAATGAGCAGTTCTTC.

This chain connects TRBV27 to TRBJ2-1; 7 bases are shared with TRBD1. CDR1 and CDR2 from the germline V gene are MNHEY and SMNVEV (reference sequence). This CDR3 has 15 amino acids. V trimming: 1 base; J trimming: 6 bases; junction bases outside the gene matches: 6. The CDR3 sequence: CASSLFQGDGNEQFF. DNA for the CDR3: TGTGCCAGCAGTTTATTCCAGGGGGATGGCAATGAGCAGTTCTTC.

The chain employs TRBV7-9 and TRBJ2-3; weak D call: TRBD2 (5 bases). Trimming shortened V by 8 bases and J by 0 bases, and 18 bases separated the two germline ends. Germline-derived CDR1 and CDR2 are SEHNR and FQNEAQ (reference sequence). The length of the CDR3 is 16 residues. CDR3 region: CASFYFGGGSTDTQYF. The CDR3 DNA sequence: TGTGCCAGCTTTTACTTTGGAGGCGGCAGCACAGATACGCAGTATTTT.

This clone occurred a few times. The chain recombines TRBV6-4 with TRBJ2-3; TRBD2 is a possible D gene (5 bases). The CDR3 consists of 14 residues. CDR1 and CDR2 (germline): MRHNA, SNTAGT. Trimming removed 2 bases from V and 2 bases from J, with 8 bases in between. The CDR3 reads CASSDGSPTDTQYF. In DNA, the CDR3 is TGTGCCAGCAGTGACGGGAGCCCCACAGATACGCAGTATTTT.

This rearrangement joins TRBV5-1 to TRBJ2-7, with 10 bases aligning to TRBD2. Germline CDR1 is SGHRS and CDR2 is YFSETQ. V lost 3 bases, J lost 0 bases, and 6 bases stayed unmatched. The CDR3 has 16 amino acids. CDR3 protein: CASSSGRTSGSYEQYF. The CDR3 region has the DNA TGCGCCAGCAGCTCCGGAAGGACTAGCGGCTCCTACGAGCAGTACTTC.

The genes are TRBV30 and TRBJ2-7; possibly TRBD2 for D (6 bases). This CDR3 has 14 residues. The germline gives CDR1 GTSNPN, CDR2 SVGIG (reference sequence). V dropped 8 bases and J dropped 2 bases, with 19 bases sitting between them. This chain's CDR3 is CAADPGGNPYEQYF. CDR3 DNA sequence: TGTGCCGCCGACCCAGGAGGGAACCCCTACGAGCAGTACTTC. The full variable domain, its missing parts supplied by reference TRBV30 and TRBJ2-7, is SQTIHQWPATLVQPVGSPLSLECTVEGTSNPNLYWYRQAAGRGLQLLFYSVGIGQISSEVPQNLSASRPQDRQFILSSKKLLLSDSGFYLCAADPGGNPYEQYFGPGTRLTVT.

This chain connects TRBV25-1 to TRBJ2-2; D not certain. Germline V CDR1 and CDR2: MGHDK, SYGVNS. The CDR3 runs to 14 residues. Trimming took 3 bases from V and 3 from J, leaving 8 bases between them. The CDR3 DNA reads TGTGCCAGCAGTGACGGGTCACACACCGGGGAGCTGTTTTTT. Its translation: CASSDGSHTGELFF.

The rearrangement joins TRBV4-1 to TRBJ2-7; 9 bases fit TRBD1. The length of the CDR3 is 17 residues. Losses at the gene ends were 6 bases for V and 6 bases for J; bases not matched to a gene: 18. Germline V gene sequence: CDR1 MGHRA, CDR2 YSYEKL. The CDR3 coding sequence is TGCGCCAGCAGGGAAATACCGGGACAGGGTATGAATTTCGAGCAGTACTTC. Its protein product is CASREIPGQGMNFEQYF.

In this sample, this clone turned up once. The CDR3 region is CASSLVTGGKETQYF. CDR3 bases: TGTGCCAGCAGTCTCGTGACAGGGGGAAAAGAGACCCAGTACTTC. The chain uses TRBV6-5 and TRBJ2-5; TRBD1 agrees at 9 bases. With V trimmed by 5 bases and J by 3 bases, 7 bases remained unmatched. This CDR3 is 15 amino acids long. Germline CDR1 MNHEY, CDR2 SVGAGI.

The genes are TRBV30 and TRBJ2-2; 7 bases agree with TRBD1. The CDR3 has 14 amino acids. The germline V gene encodes CDR1 GTSNPN and CDR2 SVGIG (reference sequence). Unmatched junction bases numbered 6, after V lost 5 bases and J lost 3 bases. The CDR3 DNA is TGTGCCTGGGACAGGGTAGGGTACACCGGGGAGCTGTTTTTT. Its protein product is CAWDRVGYTGELFF. The variable domain in full, completed from reference TRBV30 and TRBJ2-2, reads SQTIHQWPATLVQPVGSPLSLECTVEGTSNPNLYWYRQAAGRGLQLLFYSVGIGQISSEVPQNLSASRPQDRQFILSSKKLLLSDSGFYLCAWDRVGYTGELFFGEGSRLTVL.

The chain recombines TRBV5-1 with TRBJ2-7; 10 bases fit TRBD1. J lost 4 bases, V lost 4 bases, and 5 bases had no gene match. Germline lookup yields CDR1 SGHRS and CDR2 YFSETQ. The CDR3 has 14 amino acids. The CDR3 region is CASSPGTGVYEQYF. In DNA, the CDR3 is TGCGCCAGCAGCCCGGGGACAGGGGTGTACGAGCAGTACTTC.

The V and J genes are TRBV6-4 and TRBJ2-1, with 9 nucleotides matching TRBD2. CDR3 size: 18 residues. Germline CDR1 MRHNA, CDR2 SNTAGT. Germline trimming cut 6 bases from V and 0 bases from J; bases unmatched to any gene: 12. CDR3 in amino acids: CASRPSVNSGSSYNEQFF. DNA of the CDR3: TGTGCCAGCAGGCCCTCTGTGAATAGCGGGAGCTCCTACAATGAGCAGTTCTTC.

The chain is built from TRBV4-1 and TRBJ2-7; a possible D gene is TRBD2 (6 bases). CDR3 length equals 15 residues. The V and J ends lost 1 base and 0 bases respectively, with 10 bases between them. Germline lookup yields CDR1 MGHRA and CDR2 YSYEKL. In nucleotides, the CDR3 is TGCGCCAGCAGCCAAGTGGAGGGAGGCTCCTACGAGCAGTACTTC. It is translated as CASSQVEGGSYEQYF.

The chain carries TRBV5-1 and TRBJ2-1; TRBD2 matches at 8 bases. The CDR3 totals 15 residues. Trimming at V came to 3 bases and at J to 5 bases, leaving 7 bases not matched to a gene. Germline V gene sequence: CDR1 SGHRS, CDR2 YFSETQ. CDR3 in DNA: TGCGCCAGCAGCTCCGGACTAGCCGAGCACAATGAGCAGTTCTTC. Protein sequence: CASSSGLAEHNEQFF.

CDR3 DNA: TGCGCCAGCAGCCACCCCCCCTCCGGGACAGGCGACACTGAAGCTTTCTTT. The encoded protein is CASSHPPSGTGDTEAFF. The V and J genes are TRBV4-1 and TRBJ1-1, with 8 bases fitting TRBD1. V lost 3 bases to trimming and J lost 3 bases; unmatched junction nucleotides: 12. CDR3 length: 17 amino acids. From germline, CDR1 is MGHRA and CDR2 YSYEKL.

This chain joins TRBV7-8 and TRBJ1-5; no firm D call. Trimming pared 0 bases from V and 2 bases from J, leaving 17 bases between. The CDR3 extends over 18 amino acids. Germline loops: CDR1 SGHVS, CDR2 FQNEAQ. The CDR3 reads CASSLAGSPSRGNQPQHF. CDR3 nucleotide sequence: TGTGCCAGCAGCTTAGCGGGATCCCCTTCGAGGGGCAATCAGCCCCAGCATTTT.

The J gene is TRBJ2-2, the V gene TRBV4-1; D not resolved. This CDR3 has 16 residues. V lost 0 bases to trimming and J lost 1 base, with 9 bases between them. The germline V gene encodes CDR1 MGHRA and CDR2 YSYEKL. DNA for the CDR3: TGCGCCAGCAGCCAAGAGCCGAGGCTGAACACCGGGGAGCTGTTTTTT. Its protein product is CASSQEPRLNTGELFF.

This chain connects TRBV7-2 to TRBJ2-7; D is perhaps TRBD1 (5 bases). V was pared by 1 base and J by 4 bases, with 14 bases between. Germline values: CDR1 SGHTA, CDR2 FQGNSA. The CDR3 is made up of 15 amino acids. CDR3 protein: CASSLGAGKVYEQYF. The CDR3 nucleotides read TGTGCCAGCAGCTTAGGGGCAGGGAAGGTATACGAGCAGTACTTC.

V is TRBV4-1 and J is TRBJ2-1; 11 bases line up with TRBD1. V gave up 2 bases and J gave up 0 bases; unmatched junction bases: 3. CDR1 is MGHRA, CDR2 YSYEKL, per germline. The CDR3 runs to 17 residues. Here the CDR3 reads CASSQWTGGISYNEQFF. The CDR3 DNA reads as TGCGCCAGCAGCCAATGGACAGGGGGCATCTCCTACAATGAGCAGTTCTTC.

The rearrangement uses TRBV11-2 and TRBJ1-2; 9 nucleotides agree with TRBD1. There are 14 residues in the CDR3. Germline CDR1 reads SGHAT; CDR2 reads FQNNGV. Germline trimming cut 1 base from V and 5 bases from J; bases unmatched to any gene: 2. CDR3 in amino acids: CASSLGGQGYGYTF. As DNA, the CDR3 is TGTGCCAGCAGCTTAGGGGGACAGGGATATGGCTACACCTTC.

The chain joins TRBV28 to TRBJ2-6; 7 bases map to TRBD1. The CDR3 length is 16 residues. The V and J ends lost 6 bases and 0 bases, in that order; junction bases with no gene match: 5. Germline CDR1 is MDHEN and CDR2 is SYDVKM. CDR3 region: CASSPGQLSGANVLTF. The CDR3 bases are TGTGCCAGCAGCCCGGGACAGCTCTCTGGGGCCAACGTCCTGACTTTC.

J is TRBJ1-5 and V is TRBV5-5; D is unresolved. Between the trimmed V and J ends, which lost 4 bases and 0 bases, there was a span of 14 bases. Germline V gives CDR1 SGHKS, CDR2 YYEKEE (reference sequence). The CDR3 consists of 16 residues. In DNA form, the CDR3 reads TGTGCCAGCAGCGATTCCGGGTGGAATAGCAATCAGCCCCAGCATTTT. Translation: CASSDSGWNSNQPQHF.